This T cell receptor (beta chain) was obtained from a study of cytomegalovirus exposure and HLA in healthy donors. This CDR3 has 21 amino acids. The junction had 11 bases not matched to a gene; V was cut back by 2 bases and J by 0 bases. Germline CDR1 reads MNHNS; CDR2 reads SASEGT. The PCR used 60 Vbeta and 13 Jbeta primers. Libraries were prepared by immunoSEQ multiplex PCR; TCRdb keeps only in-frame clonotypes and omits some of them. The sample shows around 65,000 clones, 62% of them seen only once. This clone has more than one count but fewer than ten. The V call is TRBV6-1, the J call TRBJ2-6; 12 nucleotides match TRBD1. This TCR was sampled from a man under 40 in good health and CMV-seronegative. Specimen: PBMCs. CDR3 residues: CASSELTGTGGWVSGANVLTF. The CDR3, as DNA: TGTGCCAGCAGTGAACTTACCGGGACAGGGGGCTGGGTCTCTGGGGCCAACGTCCTGACTTTC.